The following is a TCR beta chain sequence with its context. What it binds is not known. Between the trimmed V and J ends, which lost 3 bases and 3 bases, there was a span of 11 bases. Germline-derived CDR1 and CDR2 are SGHTA and FQGNSA. This CDR3 region has 15 residues. The record originates from a study of T cells in Graves' hyperthyroidism and ophthalmopathy. Study in general: At initial diagnosis, before any treatment had begun, peripheral blood was obtained. Study-level results: Separation of ophthalmopathy from stable hyperthyroidism was achieved by a 13 V-J model. Most thyroid clonotypes expanded above 0.001 appeared in blood too.

TCR beta CDR3 regions were amplified from RNA. First-round RT-PCR targeting the TCR CDR3 was performed with the HTBI primer set. TCRdb re-called the multiplex PCR reads with MiXCR, one entry per CDR3 protein. In the table there are about 640,000 distinct CDR3 sequences, about 14% of which are singletons. On the basis of clinical symptoms, serum thyroxine and TRAb, thyroid ultrasound and orbital computed tomography, diagnoses were made. Specimen: blood. The clonotype was recovered from a woman between 50 and 59 years old with Graves' ophthalmopathy. This chain joins TRBV7-2 and TRBJ1-4; tentatively, D is TRBD1 (5 bases). The CDR3 DNA reads TGTGCCAGCAGCTTGGGGGGGTTGGCTAATGAAAAACTGTTTTTT. Protein product: CASSLGGLANEKLFF.